Listed below are T cell receptor beta chains from one sample, sequenced in a study of T cell responses to AZD1222 COVID-19 vaccine. This table comes from immunoSEQ multiplex PCR, and its TCRdb copy is limited to in-frame clones, with some not included. The table includes about 140,000 clones, roughly 89% detected once. Sequences were derived from peripheral blood, sampled on day 0 of AZD1222 vaccination. These receptors all stem from an adult in good health. CDR3s include the opening cysteine and the closing phenylalanine or tryptophan. Fields, in order: clone size, V gene, J gene, D gene, CDR3 protein, CDR3 DNA. The D gene is left open where the match is weak. Rows give clone size only sometimes, using once, few, many, or a class for an expanded clone.

abundance: -; v_gene: TRBV4-1; j_gene: TRBJ1-2; d_gene: -; CDR3aa: CASSPQGTTAGGYTF; CDR3nt: TGCGCCAGCAGCCCCCAAGGGACGACGGCTGGAGGCTACACCTTC
abundance: -; v_gene: TRBV27; j_gene: TRBJ2-3; d_gene: TRBD1; CDR3aa: CASSLLTGGTDTQYF; CDR3nt: TGTGCCAGCAGCCTGCTGACAGGGGGCACAGATACGCAGTATTTT
abundance: -; v_gene: TRBV13; j_gene: TRBJ1-2; d_gene: TRBD1; CDR3aa: CASSLRLTGTGDGYTF; CDR3nt: TGTGCCAGCAGCTTACGCCTAACCGGGACAGGGGACGGCTACACCTTC
abundance: -; v_gene: TRBV5-6; j_gene: TRBJ1-2; d_gene: TRBD1; CDR3aa: CASSTGTGFGYTF; CDR3nt: TGTGCCAGCAGCACCGGGACAGGGTTTGGCTACACCTTC
abundance: -; v_gene: TRBV6-5; j_gene: TRBJ2-6; d_gene: -; CDR3aa: CASSYSGGSGANVLTF; CDR3nt: TGTGCCAGCAGTTACTCAGGGGGCTCTGGGGCCAACGTCCTGACTTTC
abundance: once; v_gene: TRBV2; j_gene: TRBJ2-5; d_gene: -; CDR3aa: CASSLLGGNQKTQYF; CDR3nt: TGTGCCAGCAGTCTCTTGGGGGGTAACCAAAAGACCCAGTACTTC
abundance: -; v_gene: TRBV18; j_gene: TRBJ1-1; d_gene: -; CDR3aa: CASSPPAAGDTEAFF; CDR3nt: TGTGCCAGCTCACCACCGGCGGCAGGGGACACTGAAGCTTTCTTT
abundance: -; v_gene: TRBV5-1; j_gene: TRBJ1-4; d_gene: -; CDR3aa: CASSSTGKSANEKLFF; CDR3nt: TGCGCCAGCAGCTCAACAGGGAAGAGTGCTAATGAAAAACTGTTTTTT
abundance: -; v_gene: TRBV15; j_gene: TRBJ1-1; d_gene: -; CDR3aa: CATSMVRDTEAFF; CDR3nt: TGTGCCACCAGCATGGTACGGGACACTGAAGCTTTCTTT
abundance: -; v_gene: TRBV7-2; j_gene: TRBJ1-2; d_gene: -; CDR3aa: CASSLGTYRYGYTF; CDR3nt: TGTGCCAGCAGCTTAGGGACATACCGCTATGGCTACACCTTC
abundance: -; v_gene: TRBV27; j_gene: TRBJ1-1; d_gene: -; CDR3aa: CASSFWGETEAFF; CDR3nt: TGTGCCAGCAGTTTCTGGGGGGAGACTGAAGCTTTCTTT
abundance: -; v_gene: TRBV30; j_gene: TRBJ1-1; d_gene: -; CDR3aa: CAWSAPVEAFF; CDR3nt: TGTGCCTGGAGTGCCCCAGTTGAAGCTTTCTTT
abundance: -; v_gene: TRBV19; j_gene: TRBJ1-2; d_gene: -; CDR3aa: CASSITTIIYDGYTF; CDR3nt: TGTGCCAGTAGTATCACGACGATCATTTACGATGGCTACACCTTC
abundance: -; v_gene: TRBV12-3/TRBV12-4; j_gene: TRBJ1-1; d_gene: -; CDR3aa: CASSFGQTEAFF; CDR3nt: TGTGCCAGCAGTTTTGGACAGACTGAAGCTTTCTTT
abundance: -; v_gene: TRBV3-1/TRBV3-2; j_gene: TRBJ1-2; d_gene: -; CDR3aa: CASSQDYWGGYGYTF; CDR3nt: TGTGCCAGCAGCCAAGATTATTGGGGCGGCTATGGCTACACCTTC
abundance: -; v_gene: TRBV14; j_gene: TRBJ1-6; d_gene: -; CDR3aa: CASSGAYNSPLHF; CDR3nt: TGTGCCAGCAGCGGGGCCTATAATTCACCCCTCCACTTT
abundance: -; v_gene: TRBV9; j_gene: TRBJ2-7; d_gene: -; CDR3aa: CASSPRGAYEQYF; CDR3nt: TGTGCCAGCAGCCCGAGGGGGGCCTACGAGCAGTACTTC
abundance: -; v_gene: TRBV27; j_gene: TRBJ1-2; d_gene: -; CDR3aa: CASSLMGLGGNYGYTF; CDR3nt: TGTGCCAGCAGTTTAATGGGGTTGGGAGGAAACTATGGCTACACCTTC
abundance: -; v_gene: TRBV27; j_gene: TRBJ1-6; d_gene: -; CDR3aa: CASSLLSQAWGSPLHF; CDR3nt: TGTGCCAGCAGTTTATTATCCCAGGCATGGGGTTCACCCCTCCACTTT
abundance: -; v_gene: TRBV19; j_gene: TRBJ1-1; d_gene: TRBD1; CDR3aa: CASSRDRNTEAFF; CDR3nt: TGTGCCAGTAGTAGGGACAGGAACACTGAAGCTTTCTTT
abundance: -; v_gene: TRBV25-1; j_gene: TRBJ1-4; d_gene: TRBD1; CDR3aa: CASEDRGNKEKLFF; CDR3nt: TGTGCCAGCGAAGACAGGGGAAATAAGGAAAAACTGTTTTTT
abundance: -; v_gene: TRBV7-2; j_gene: TRBJ1-1; d_gene: -; CDR3aa: CASSLIAIQGNTEAFF; CDR3nt: TGTGCCAGCAGCTTAATTGCTATCCAGGGGAACACTGAAGCTTTCTTT
abundance: -; v_gene: TRBV4-3; j_gene: TRBJ2-2; d_gene: -; CDR3aa: CASSHGVGTGELFF; CDR3nt: TGCGCCAGCAGCCACGGGGTAGGGACCGGGGAGCTGTTTTTT
abundance: -; v_gene: TRBV3-1/TRBV3-2; j_gene: TRBJ2-7; d_gene: TRBD1; CDR3aa: CASTESGTGYYEQYF; CDR3nt: TGTGCCAGCACAGAATCCGGGACAGGGTACTACGAGCAGTACTTC
abundance: -; v_gene: TRBV29-1; j_gene: TRBJ2-1; d_gene: TRBD2; CDR3aa: CSIGLAGEGEQFF; CDR3nt: TGCAGCATCGGACTAGCGGGAGAGGGTGAGCAGTTCTTC
abundance: -; v_gene: TRBV6-5; j_gene: TRBJ1-5; d_gene: -; CDR3aa: CASSYTFPGQPQHF; CDR3nt: TGTGCCAGCAGTTACACCTTTCCGGGTCAGCCCCAGCATTTT
abundance: -; v_gene: TRBV19; j_gene: TRBJ1-1; d_gene: -; CDR3aa: CASTMSRGTEAFF; CDR3nt: TGTGCCAGTACCATGTCCAGGGGAACTGAAGCTTTCTTT
abundance: once; v_gene: TRBV18; j_gene: TRBJ2-5; d_gene: -; CDR3aa: CASSPPYPNQETQYF; CDR3nt: TGTGCCAGCTCACCACCGTACCCGAACCAAGAGACCCAGTACTTC
abundance: once; v_gene: TRBV6-6; j_gene: TRBJ2-5; d_gene: TRBD2; CDR3aa: CASSLAGVRETQYF; CDR3nt: TGTGCCAGCAGCCTAGCGGGAGTGAGAGAGACCCAGTACTTC
abundance: -; v_gene: TRBV7-9; j_gene: TRBJ2-1; d_gene: TRBD1; CDR3aa: CASSAPGQSYNEQFF; CDR3nt: TGTGCCAGCAGCGCACCGGGACAGAGCTACAATGAGCAGTTCTTC
abundance: -; v_gene: TRBV5-4; j_gene: TRBJ2-7; d_gene: -; CDR3aa: CASSLAGAEFYEQYF; CDR3nt: TGTGCCAGCAGCTTGGCCGGGGCGGAATTCTACGAGCAGTACTTC
abundance: -; v_gene: TRBV5-1; j_gene: TRBJ1-3; d_gene: -; CDR3aa: CASSLGRFSGNTIYF; CDR3nt: TGCGCCAGCAGCTTGGGACGGTTCTCTGGAAACACCATATATTTT
abundance: -; v_gene: TRBV5-1; j_gene: TRBJ1-1; d_gene: -; CDR3aa: CASSLGAGGTEAFF; CDR3nt: TGCGCCAGCAGCTTGGGGGCTGGGGGCACTGAAGCTTTCTTT
abundance: -; v_gene: TRBV2; j_gene: TRBJ1-2; d_gene: -; CDR3aa: CASRQYGYTF; CDR3nt: TGTGCCAGTCGACAGTATGGCTACACCTTC
abundance: -; v_gene: TRBV27; j_gene: TRBJ2-7; d_gene: -; CDR3aa: CASSHYRGGQQYEQYF; CDR3nt: TGTGCCAGCAGCCATTATCGTGGCGGACAGCAATACGAGCAGTACTTC
abundance: -; v_gene: TRBV27; j_gene: TRBJ2-7; d_gene: TRBD2; CDR3aa: CASMAIAGGAYEQYF; CDR3nt: TGTGCCAGCATGGCCATAGCGGGGGGTGCCTACGAGCAGTACTTC
abundance: -; v_gene: TRBV29-1; j_gene: TRBJ2-7; d_gene: -; CDR3aa: CSVRTVFYEQYF; CDR3nt: TGCAGCGTAAGGACAGTGTTCTACGAGCAGTACTTC
abundance: -; v_gene: TRBV7-2; j_gene: TRBJ1-5; d_gene: -; CDR3aa: CASSYGGGNNQPQHF; CDR3nt: TGTGCCAGCAGCTACGGTGGGGGTAACAATCAGCCCCAGCATTTT
abundance: -; v_gene: TRBV4-2; j_gene: TRBJ1-2; d_gene: TRBD1; CDR3aa: CASRNTGGSDYGYTF; CDR3nt: TGTGCCAGCAGAAATACAGGGGGGTCTGACTATGGCTACACCTTC
abundance: -; v_gene: TRBV6-2/TRBV6-3; j_gene: TRBJ2-7; d_gene: -; CDR3aa: CASSSGPATEQYF; CDR3nt: TGTGCCAGCAGTTCCGGACCAGCTACCGAGCAGTACTTC
abundance: -; v_gene: TRBV4-2; j_gene: TRBJ2-5; d_gene: -; CDR3aa: CASSQDLLGETQYF; CDR3nt: TGTGCCAGCAGCCAAGACCTACTGGGAGAGACCCAGTACTTC